These 30 T cell receptor beta chains originate from one sample sequenced in a study of regulatory T cells in long-lasting Graves disease (dated by TCRdb to the early 2020s). Library preparation was by multiplex PCR. Instrument used: Illumina HiSeq 4000. To build TCR beta libraries, CDR3 regions were amplified by Arm-PCR using iRepertoire HTBI primers. The public reads were reanalyzed by TCRdb: fastp trimming at Q25, MiXCR alignment, in-frame beta chains only. Rows are unified per CDR3 protein, each entry keeping the most common DNA and genes. This sample is represented by around 460,000 distinct CDR3 sequences; roughly 15% of them were singletons. The ten largest clones take up roughly 18% of the sample. The time point label here, explained by the study, means: newly diagnosed GD, antithyroid drugs for less than 3 months. RNA was extracted from PBMCs in TRIzol for both TCR sequencing and RNA sequencing.

This sample also belongs to another study, concerning T cells in Graves' hyperthyroidism and ophthalmopathy.

The specimen comprised peripheral blood mononuclear cells (PBMCs), sampled at new diagnosis, from a patient treated with antithyroid drugs. These receptor sequences come from a woman between 50 and 59 years old with Graves disease. Donor details come from another sample of the same person, matched by shared clones.

In its sample, this clonotype was seen many times. The chain carries TRBV28 and TRBJ2-3, with 9 bases fitting TRBD1. This CDR3 comprises 15 residues. V lost 5 bases, J lost 5 bases, and 8 bases stayed unmatched. The germline V gene has CDR1 MDHEN and CDR2 SYDVKM. In DNA, the CDR3 is TGTGCCAGCAGTCCGGGACAGGGAGCGGGAGATACGCAGTATTTT. This codes for CASSPGQGAGDTQYF.

This clonotype was counted ten times or more. V usage is TRBV12-3 or TRBV12-4 and J usage is TRBJ1-2, with D perhaps TRBD1 (5 bases). V gave up 7 bases and J gave up 4 bases, with 16 bases separating them. The CDR3 loop spans 14 amino acids. CDR3 protein: CASTQRGTGYGYTF. DNA of the CDR3: TGTGCCAGCACCCAACGGGGCACAGGCTATGGCTACACCTTC.

This rearrangement joins TRBV6-1 to TRBJ1-5; 8 bases line up with TRBD1. CDR3 length equals 15 residues. V gave up 8 bases and J gave up 2 bases; unmatched junction bases: 8. Germline V lookup: CDR1 MNHNS, CDR2 SASEGT. As DNA, the CDR3 is TGTGCCAGCCAGACAGGGGCCCGGGGCAATCAGCCCCAGCATTTT. As protein: CASQTGARGNQPQHF.

A note on this clonotype: The CDR3 ends on some other residue instead of the conserved phenylalanine or tryptophan, so this is likely a read error. This chain joins TRBV30 and TRBJ2-1, with D possibly called TRBD1 or TRBD2 (5 bases each). Germline CDR1 is GTSNPN and CDR2 is SVGIG (reference sequence). V was trimmed by 7 bases and J by 2 bases, leaving 18 bases between them. The CDR3 is 15 residues long. The DNA of the CDR3 is TGTGCCTCCGGAGATGGGACGGCCACCTACAATGAGCAGTTCTGC. This translates into CASGDGTATYNEQFC.

This clonotype was seen ten or more times. CDR3 sequence reads: CASRTSYNEQFF. In nucleotides, the CDR3 is TGTGCCAGCAGGACATCCTACAATGAGCAGTTCTTC. The rearrangement uses TRBV7-8 and TRBJ2-1; D is undetermined. CDR3 size: 12 residues. Germline lookup yields CDR1 SGHVS and CDR2 FQNEAQ. V was clipped by 6 bases and J by 1 base, with 4 bases between them.

The V call is TRBV6-1, the J call TRBJ2-1; 9 bases match TRBD2. The CDR3 has 16 residues. V lost 6 bases and J lost 8; bases outside the gene matches: 14. Germline V lookup: CDR1 MNHNS, CDR2 SASEGT. CDR3 region: CASRPRGLARKDEQFF. CDR3 coding DNA: TGTGCCAGCAGACCGAGGGGACTAGCACGTAAGGATGAGCAGTTCTTC.

This clonotype has at least ten counts. The J gene is TRBJ2-4, the V gene TRBV4-1, with D perhaps being TRBD1 or TRBD2 (6 bases each). The length of the CDR3 is 16 residues. The germline V gene encodes CDR1 MGHRA and CDR2 YSYEKL. V gave up 3 bases and J gave up 3 bases, with 15 bases separating them. CDR3 sequence (DNA): TGCGCCAGCAGCCAGAGGGGGGAGCTTGGCAAAAACATTCAGTACTTC. This translates into CASSQRGELGKNIQYF.

Ten or more counts support this clonotype. The V and J genes are TRBV11-2 and TRBJ2-1; 7 bases match TRBD2. Germline V gives CDR1 SGHAT, CDR2 FQNNGV. The CDR3 length is 16 residues. The J segment lost 9 bases and the V segment lost 4 bases, leaving 15 bases of the junction unmatched. The CDR3 is CASSSTREAFGGEQFF. The CDR3 DNA reads TGTGCCAGCAGCTCCACTCGGGAGGCCTTCGGGGGTGAGCAGTTCTTC. Combining the CDR3 with reference TRBV11-2 and TRBJ2-1 gives the whole variable domain EAGVAQSPRYKIIEKRQSVAFWCNPISGHATLYWYQQILGQGPKLLIQFQNNGVVDDSQLPKDRFSAERLKGVDSTLKIQPAKLEDSAVYLCASSSTREAFGGEQFFGPGTRLTVL.

The chain links TRBV7-3 to TRBJ2-1; 8 bases align to TRBD2. The trim removed 1 base at V and 15 bases at J, leaving 5 bases unmatched. This CDR3 is built from 12 residues. The germline V gene encodes CDR1 SGHTA and CDR2 FQGTGA. DNA of the CDR3: TGTGCCAGCAGCTTAATGGGCGGGGGGCGGTTCTTC. Its protein is CASSLMGGGRFF.

This clonotype has ten or more counts. The rearrangement links TRBV27 to TRBJ1-5; 10 bases match TRBD1. This CDR3 spans 16 amino acids. V dropped 6 bases and J dropped 0; count of bases not matched to a gene: 5. CDR1 is MNHEY, CDR2 SMNVEV, per germline (reference sequence). The CDR3 sequence: CASRTGGLDSNQPQHF. The CDR3 DNA follows: TGTGCCAGCAGGACAGGGGGCTTGGATAGCAATCAGCCCCAGCATTTT.

A note on this clonotype: Being one base from a much bigger clone, this may be a read error. Without the conserved terminal phenylalanine or tryptophan, this CDR3 likely stems from a read error. The rearrangement links TRBV18 to TRBJ1-1; D is uncertain. This CDR3 spans 14 amino acids. V lost 0 bases, J lost 3 bases, and 8 bases lay in between. Germline V gives CDR1 KGHSH, CDR2 LQKENI. This chain's CDR3 is CASSPPNGDTEAFS. The CDR3 region has the DNA TGTGCCAGCTCACCACCGAATGGGGACACTGAAGCTTTCTCT.

As to this clonotype: This clone may be a read error of a much larger clone one base away. The chain links TRBV3-1 to TRBJ2-1; 9 nucleotides line up with TRBD2. The CDR3 consists of 15 residues. Per the germline V gene, CDR1 is LGHDT and CDR2 is YNNKEL (reference sequence). CDR3 protein: CASSQVSGSSDEQLF. CDR3 coding DNA: TGTGCCAGCAGCCAGGTTAGCGGGAGTAGTGATGAGCAGCTCTTC.

This clonotype was observed at least ten times. The chain carries TRBV30 and TRBJ1-6, with D perhaps matching TRBD1 (5 bases). Germline lookup yields CDR1 GTSNPN and CDR2 SVGIG (reference sequence). The V end lost 0 bases, the J end lost 10 bases, and 13 bases lay between the germline ends. The CDR3 covers 14 residues. The CDR3 nucleotides read TGTGCCTGGAGTGTAATAGAGGGGAGGTCACCCCTCCACTTT. It encodes CAWSVIEGRSPLHF.

With respect to this clonotype: Because the CDR3 is missing its conserved closing phenylalanine or tryptophan, this is likely a read error. The gene calls are TRBV7-2 and TRBJ2-7, with 11 bases identical to TRBD2. The CDR3 has 15 amino acids. CDR1 and CDR2 from the germline V gene are SGHTA and FQGNSA. The junction had 13 bases not matched to a gene; V was cut back by 5 bases and J by 10 bases. CDR3 DNA sequence: TGTGCCAGCAGCCCAGCCCGACTAGCGGGAATAGGACAGTACTGC. Translated, it gives CASSPARLAGIGQYC.

This clonotype was counted at least ten times. The chain is built from TRBV30 and TRBJ2-7; 8 nucleotides line up with TRBD2. V was clipped by 5 bases and J by 0 bases; unmatched bases: 6. CDR3 length: 14 amino acids. The germline V gene encodes CDR1 GTSNPN and CDR2 SVGIG (reference sequence). The CDR3 here is CAWARGGYSYEQYF. DNA of the CDR3: TGTGCCTGGGCCCGGGGGGGATACTCCTACGAGCAGTACTTC. Full variable domain (missing parts from reference TRBV30 and TRBJ2-7): SQTIHQWPATLVQPVGSPLSLECTVEGTSNPNLYWYRQAAGRGLQLLFYSVGIGQISSEVPQNLSASRPQDRQFILSSKKLLLSDSGFYLCAWARGGYSYEQYFGPGTRLTVT.

Worth noting for this clonotype: Being one base from a much bigger clone, this may be a read error. The J gene is TRBJ2-1, the V gene TRBV11-2; the D gene is possibly TRBD1 (6 bases). Deletions cut 2 bases from V and 1 base from J, with 12 bases between. Per the germline V gene, CDR1 is SGHAT and CDR2 is FQNNGV. The CDR3 extends over 16 amino acids. The CDR3 nucleotides are TGTGCCAGCAGCTTAAGCAGGGGTTATTCCTACAATGAGCAGTTCTTC. It yields the protein CASSLSRGYSYNEQFF.

This clonotype was seen repeatedly, ten times or more. The chain couples TRBV18 to TRBJ2-7; 10 bases are a match to TRBD2. The CDR3 sequence is 15 residues long. The V segment lost 1 base and the J segment 6 bases; nucleotides outside the gene matches: 6. The germline V gene has CDR1 KGHSH and CDR2 LQKENI. The chain's CDR3 is CASSPLTSGSGEQYF. CDR3 bases: TGTGCCAGCTCACCACTGACTAGCGGGTCGGGCGAGCAGTACTTC.

In the case of this clonotype: Likely a read error: the CDR3 ends without its conserved phenylalanine or tryptophan. This chain connects TRBV28 to TRBJ2-1, with TRBD2 identical over 10 bases. The CDR3 runs 15 residues. Looked up from germline, CDR1 is MDHEN and CDR2 is SYDVKM. J was trimmed by 9 bases and V by 6 bases; bases with no gene match: 11. CDR3 sequence: CASRASGRAGGEQFC. The DNA of the CDR3 is TGTGCCAGCAGAGCAAGCGGGAGGGCCGGGGGTGAGCAGTTCTGC.

At least ten counts were recorded for this clonotype. The chain has TRBV20-1 and TRBJ1-5; D gene uncertain. The CDR3 extends over 14 amino acids. Germline CDR1 reads DFQATT; CDR2 reads SNEGSKA (reference sequence). V shed 0 bases and J shed 9 bases, with 15 bases lying between them. DNA for the CDR3: TGCAGTGCTAGAGAATTTGGCAGCCAGTGGCCCCAGCATTTT. Residues: CSAREFGSQWPQHF.

This clonotype appeared many times. The chain employs TRBV5-5 and TRBJ1-2, with no clear D. Looked up from germline, CDR1 is SGHKS and CDR2 is YYEKEE (reference sequence). The germline V and J ends were trimmed by 0 bases and 5 bases, with 8 bases remaining between them. CDR3 length: 13 amino acids. CDR3 sequence reads: CASSLASVYGYTF. CDR3 DNA sequence: TGTGCCAGCAGCTTGGCCTCTGTTTATGGCTACACCTTC.

To note about this clonotype: A much larger clone differs by one base, so this may be a read error. The rearrangement joins TRBV28 to TRBJ2-1, with D perhaps matching TRBD1 (6 bases). CDR3 length equals 17 residues. CDR1 is MDHEN and CDR2 is SYDVKM in the germline V gene. CDR3 amino acids: CASSFSPQGSSYSEQFF. CDR3 sequence (DNA): TGTGCCAGCAGTTTCAGCCCCCAGGGGAGCTCCTACAGTGAGCAGTTCTTC.

This clonotype appeared a few times. The genes are TRBV10-3 and TRBJ1-1, with a weak D call TRBD1 (6 bases). The CDR3 length is 13 residues. The V gene's germline CDR1 is ENHRY and CDR2 SYGVKD. V lost 7 bases and J lost 4, with 13 bases in between. The CDR3 spells CAITDRSVTEAFF. The CDR3 region has the DNA TGTGCCATCACAGACAGGTCGGTCACTGAAGCTTTCTTT.

This clonotype has at least ten counts. The chain combines TRBV2 with TRBJ1-5; possibly TRBD1 for D (5 bases). CDR1 is SNHLY, CDR2 FYNNEI, per germline. The CDR3 contains 17 residues. Trimming shortened V by 5 bases and J by 5 bases, and 22 bases separated the two germline ends. This CDR3 reads CASSTPPGSGPYQPQHF. CDR3 nucleotide sequence: TGTGCCAGCAGTACCCCTCCGGGATCGGGACCATATCAGCCCCAGCATTTT.

With regard to this clonotype: The CDR3 does not close with the conserved phenylalanine or tryptophan, likely indicating a read error. The chain carries TRBV12-3 or TRBV12-4 and TRBJ2-1; D is ambiguous. The CDR3 is 13 amino acids. V was cut by 6 bases and J by 9 bases, with 15 bases left in between. The CDR3 reads CASSPDEDSEQFL. As DNA, the CDR3 is TGTGCCAGCAGCCCCGACGAGGATAGTGAGCAGTTCCTC.

The V call is TRBV2, the J call TRBJ1-5; D gene uncertain. The germline V and J ends were trimmed by 7 bases and 2 bases, with 9 bases remaining between them. This CDR3 spans 13 amino acids. Germline CDR1 SNHLY, CDR2 FYNNEI. Here the CDR3 reads CASNINGNQPQHF. In nucleotides, the CDR3 is TGTGCCAGCAACATCAACGGCAATCAGCCCCAGCATTTT.

This clonotype has just a few counts. The V gene is TRBV5-1, the J gene TRBJ2-2, with TRBD1 matching 9 bases. With 7 bases clipped from V and 4 bases from J, the junction kept 8 bases outside the gene matches. The CDR3 loop spans 15 amino acids. CDR1 is SGHRS and CDR2 is YFSETQ in the germline V gene. CDR3 loop: CASGWTGETTGELFF. The CDR3 DNA sequence: TGCGCCAGCGGCTGGACAGGGGAAACCACCGGGGAGCTGTTTTTT.

The chain joins TRBV20-1 to TRBJ2-7; D is perhaps TRBD1 (6 bases). The CDR3 extends over 14 amino acids. The germline V gene encodes CDR1 DFQATT and CDR2 SNEGSKA (reference sequence). V lost 6 bases and J lost 4, with 19 bases in between. The CDR3 here is CSAPDKGGTYEQYF. The CDR3 DNA is TGCAGTGCCCCAGATAAAGGGGGAACATACGAGCAGTACTTC.

This clonotype was detected many times. The gene calls are TRBV29-1 and TRBJ1-1, with 7 positions matching TRBD1. This CDR3 is 14 amino acids long. Trimming removed 6 bases from V and 5 bases from J; junction bases left unmatched: 12. CDR1 is SQVTM and CDR2 is ANQGSEA in the germline V gene. CDR3 bases: TGCAGCGTCGTGCGAGGGGGCGCGGGAACTGAAGCTTTCTTT. This sequence encodes CSVVRGGAGTEAFF.

This clonotype was observed a few times. The chain is built from TRBV28 and TRBJ1-1; no clear D gene. The CDR3 totals 12 residues. In germline, CDR1 is MDHEN, CDR2 SYDVKM. Trimming removed 1 base at V and 5 bases at J, with 5 bases between. The CDR3 region is CASSLLRTEAFF. For the CDR3, the DNA is TGTGCCAGCAGTTTATTAAGGACTGAAGCTTTCTTT.

The V call is TRBV6-1, the J call TRBJ2-2, with 9 bases lining up with TRBD2. In germline, CDR1 is MNHNS, CDR2 SASEGT. This CDR3 is 17 amino acids long. The V and J ends lost 6 bases and 1 base, in that order; junction bases with no gene match: 9. CDR3 loop: CASSSYSGRENTGELFF. In DNA, the CDR3 is TGTGCCAGCAGCTCCTATAGCGGGAGAGAGAACACCGGGGAGCTGTTTTTT.